Listed here is a single T cell receptor beta chain. The sample belongs to a study of identical twins. Between the trimmed V and J ends, which lost 7 bases and 4 bases, there was a span of 16 bases. The length of the CDR3 is 14 residues. Germline V gives CDR1 MDHEN, CDR2 SYDVKM. TCRdb used MiXCR to reprocess the 5' RACE reads, holding one entry per CDR3 protein. The table has 1.5 million to 2 million distinct CDR3 sequences, 32% seen once. The rearrangement joins TRBV28 to TRBJ1-2; possibly TRBD1 for D (5 bases). The source is a newborn girl in good health. Sequenced material: cord blood. CDR3 nucleotide sequence: TGTGCCAGCATCGATGTGGACACAAGCTATGGCTACACCTTC. This gives the protein CASIDVDTSYGYTF.